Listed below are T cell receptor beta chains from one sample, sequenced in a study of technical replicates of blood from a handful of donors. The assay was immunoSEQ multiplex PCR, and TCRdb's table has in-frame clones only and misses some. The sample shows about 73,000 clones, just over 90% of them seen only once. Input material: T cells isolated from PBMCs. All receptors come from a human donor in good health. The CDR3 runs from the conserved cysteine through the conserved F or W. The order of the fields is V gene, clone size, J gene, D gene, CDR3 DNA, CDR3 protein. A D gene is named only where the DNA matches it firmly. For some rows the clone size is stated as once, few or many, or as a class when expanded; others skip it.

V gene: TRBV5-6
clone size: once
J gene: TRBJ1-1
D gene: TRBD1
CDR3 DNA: TGTGCCAGCAGCCTCCGGGACAGGGACTCCGAAGCTTTCTTT
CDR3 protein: CASSLRDRDSEAFF

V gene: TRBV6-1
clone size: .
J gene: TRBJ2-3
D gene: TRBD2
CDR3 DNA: TGTGCCAGCACCCGCGGGGGGACCCAAATGGATACGCAGTATTTT
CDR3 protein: CASTRGGTQMDTQYF

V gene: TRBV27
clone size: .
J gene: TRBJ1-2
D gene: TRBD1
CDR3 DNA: TGTGCCAGCAGTTTACCCCGACAGGGGGTCCACTATGGCTACACCTTC
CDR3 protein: CASSLPRQGVHYGYTF

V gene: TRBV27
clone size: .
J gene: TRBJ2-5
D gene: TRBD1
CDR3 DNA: TGTGCCAGCAGGTCCGGGACAGGGGGGATTTCCGAGACCCAGTACTTC
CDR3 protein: CASRSGTGGISETQYF

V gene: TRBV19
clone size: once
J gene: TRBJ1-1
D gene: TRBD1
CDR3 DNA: TGTGCCAGTAGTATAAGGGACAGGGTGGGCACTGAAGCTTTCTTT
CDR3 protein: CASSIRDRVGTEAFF

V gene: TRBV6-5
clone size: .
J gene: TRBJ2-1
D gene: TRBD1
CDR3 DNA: TGTGCCAGCAGGACAGGGGGTTCCTACAATGAGCAGTTCTTC
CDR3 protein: CASRTGGSYNEQFF

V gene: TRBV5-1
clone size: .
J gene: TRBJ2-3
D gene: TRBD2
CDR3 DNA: TGCGCCAGCAGCCCTACAGCCGGGGGGTCCCCAGATACGCAGTATTTT
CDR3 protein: CASSPTAGGSPDTQYF

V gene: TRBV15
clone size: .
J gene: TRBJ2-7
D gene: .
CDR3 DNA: TGTGCCACCAGCAGACTCAGGGCCGGGGGATACGAGCAGTACTTC
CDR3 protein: CATSRLRAGGYEQYF

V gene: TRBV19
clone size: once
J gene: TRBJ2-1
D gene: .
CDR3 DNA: TGTGCCAGTAGTATATTGAGCTCCTACAATGAGCAGTTCTTC
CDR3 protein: CASSILSSYNEQFF

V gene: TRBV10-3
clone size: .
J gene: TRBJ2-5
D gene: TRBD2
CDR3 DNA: TGTGCCATCAGTGAGTCCTCTAGCGGGAGTACCCAAGAGACCCAGTACTTC
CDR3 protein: CAISESSSGSTQETQYF

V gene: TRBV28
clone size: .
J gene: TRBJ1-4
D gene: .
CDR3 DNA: TGTGCCAGCAGCCCACCAGACAGCAATGAAAAACTGTTTTTT
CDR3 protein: CASSPPDSNEKLFF

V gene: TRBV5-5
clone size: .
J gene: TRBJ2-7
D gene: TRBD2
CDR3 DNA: TGTGCCAGCAGTAGATTGAGCGGGAGTGGCAACGAGCAGTACTTC
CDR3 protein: CASSRLSGSGNEQYF

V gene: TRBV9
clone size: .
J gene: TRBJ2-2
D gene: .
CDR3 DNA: TGTGCCAGCAGCGCTCCCAACCGAGGCGGCGGGGAGCTGTTTTTT
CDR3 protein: CASSAPNRGGGELFF

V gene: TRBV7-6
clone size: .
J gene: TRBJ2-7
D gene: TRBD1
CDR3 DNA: TGTGCCAGCAGCTTAGCGGGGACAGTAGGTAGTGAGCAGTACTTC
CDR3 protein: CASSLAGTVGSEQYF

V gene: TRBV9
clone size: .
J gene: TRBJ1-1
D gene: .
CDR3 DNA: TGTGCCAGCAGCGTAGGACAGATCACTGAAGCTTTCTTT
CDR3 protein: CASSVGQITEAFF

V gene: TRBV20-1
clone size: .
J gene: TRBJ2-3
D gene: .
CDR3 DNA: TGCAGTGCCTATCGCACAGATACGCAGTATTTT
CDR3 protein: CSAYRTDTQYF

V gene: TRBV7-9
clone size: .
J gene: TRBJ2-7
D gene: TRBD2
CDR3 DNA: TGTGCCAGCAGCCCGAAGCGGGACTACGAGCAGTACTTC
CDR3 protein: CASSPKRDYEQYF

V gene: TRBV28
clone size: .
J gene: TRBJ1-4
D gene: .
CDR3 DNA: TGTGCCAGCAGTTTATCTCCGGCTAATGAAAAACTGTTTTTT
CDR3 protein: CASSLSPANEKLFF

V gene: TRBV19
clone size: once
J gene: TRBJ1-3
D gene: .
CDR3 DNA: TGTGCCAGTAGTAACGGGGTCGGAAACACCATATATTTT
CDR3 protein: CASSNGVGNTIYF

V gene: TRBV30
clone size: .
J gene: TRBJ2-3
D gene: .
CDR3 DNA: TGTGCCTGGAGTGCACTAGATACGCAGTATTTT
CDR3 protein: CAWSALDTQYF

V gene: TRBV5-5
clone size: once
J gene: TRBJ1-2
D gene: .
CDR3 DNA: TGTGCCAGCAGCATAAACGTGGGACAACTCTATGGCTACACCTTC
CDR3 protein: CASSINVGQLYGYTF

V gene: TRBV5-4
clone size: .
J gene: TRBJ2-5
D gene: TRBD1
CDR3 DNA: TGTGCCAGCAGCTTGGAGGGACAGGGTGGGACCCAGTACTTC
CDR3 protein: CASSLEGQGGTQYF

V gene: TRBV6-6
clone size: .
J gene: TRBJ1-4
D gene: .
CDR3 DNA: TGTGCCAGCAGTACAGGTTTAGGGGTCGGCAAACTGTTTTTT
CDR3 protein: CASSTGLGVGKLFF

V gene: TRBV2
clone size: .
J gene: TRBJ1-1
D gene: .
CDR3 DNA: TGTGCCAGCAGTGAAGCGGGGACTATGACTGAAGCTTTCTTT
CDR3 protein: CASSEAGTMTEAFF

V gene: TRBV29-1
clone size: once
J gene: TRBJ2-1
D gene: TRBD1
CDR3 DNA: TGCAGCGTTGAACAGGGGGCCGGATCAGATGAGCAGTTCTTC
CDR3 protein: CSVEQGAGSDEQFF

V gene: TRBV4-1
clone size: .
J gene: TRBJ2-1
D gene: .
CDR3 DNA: TGCGCCAGCAGGTCTGTAGGGCGGGGGCGCCCCGGTGAGCAGTTCTTC
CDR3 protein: CASRSVGRGRPGEQFF

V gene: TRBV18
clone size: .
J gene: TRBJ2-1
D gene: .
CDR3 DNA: TGTGCCAGCTCACGTTCGGGGGAAAGCAATGAGCAGTTCTTC
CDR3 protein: CASSRSGESNEQFF

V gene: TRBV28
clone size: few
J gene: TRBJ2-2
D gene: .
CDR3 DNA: TGTGCCAGCAGTAAGGGGAACGGGGAGCTGTTTTTT
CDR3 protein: CASSKGNGELFF

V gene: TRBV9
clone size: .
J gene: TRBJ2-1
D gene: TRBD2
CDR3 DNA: TGTGCCAGCAGCCTAAGACTAGCGGGGGGTGACAATGAGCAGTTCTTC
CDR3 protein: CASSLRLAGGDNEQFF

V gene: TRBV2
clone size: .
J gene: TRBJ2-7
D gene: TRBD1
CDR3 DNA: TGTGCCAGCAGTTGGCCACTAGGGACAGTAGGCGAGCAGTACTTC
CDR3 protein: CASSWPLGTVGEQYF

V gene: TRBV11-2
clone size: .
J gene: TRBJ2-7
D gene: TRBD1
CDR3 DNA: TGTGCCAGCAGCACGTGGGACAGGAACTACGAGCAGTACTTC
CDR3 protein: CASSTWDRNYEQYF

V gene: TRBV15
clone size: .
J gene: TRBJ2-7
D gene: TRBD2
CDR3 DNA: TGTGCCACCAGCAAAGCTGAGGCACTAGCGGGAGTAGACCTCTACGAGCAGTACTTC
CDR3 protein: CATSKAEALAGVDLYEQYF

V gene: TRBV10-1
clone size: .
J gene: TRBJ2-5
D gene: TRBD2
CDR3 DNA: TGCGCCCGCAGCCCCCATCCCCGACCCGCGGGAGCCGACCAAGAGACCCAGTACTTC
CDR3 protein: CARSPHPRPAGADQETQYF

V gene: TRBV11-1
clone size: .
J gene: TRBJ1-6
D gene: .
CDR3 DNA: TGTGCCAGCAGCTTCAAAAAGGACTATTCACCCCTCCACTTT
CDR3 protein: CASSFKKDYSPLHF

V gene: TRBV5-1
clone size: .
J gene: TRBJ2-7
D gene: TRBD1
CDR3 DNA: TGCGCCAGCAGCGATAGGACAGGGACCTACGAGCAGTACTTC
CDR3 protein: CASSDRTGTYEQYF

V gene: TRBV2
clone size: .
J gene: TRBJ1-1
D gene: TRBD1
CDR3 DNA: TGTGCCAGTCTGGGACAGGGGGGGCTGAACACTGAAGCTTTCTTT
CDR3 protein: CASLGQGGLNTEAFF

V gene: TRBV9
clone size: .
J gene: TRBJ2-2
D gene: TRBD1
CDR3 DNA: TGTGCCAGCAGCGTCGCCGGGACAGGGGGTGGAGGGGAGCTGTTTTTT
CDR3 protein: CASSVAGTGGGGELFF

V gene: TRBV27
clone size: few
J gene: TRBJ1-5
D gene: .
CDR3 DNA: TGTGCCAGCAGTTTATCGTCGGGTTTAGGCAATCAGCCCCAGCATTTT
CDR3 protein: CASSLSSGLGNQPQHF

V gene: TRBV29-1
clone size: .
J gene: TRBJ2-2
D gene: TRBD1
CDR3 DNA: TGCAGCGTTGGAAGGGCAGGGGGCGACACCGGGGAGCTGTTTTTT
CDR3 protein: CSVGRAGGDTGELFF

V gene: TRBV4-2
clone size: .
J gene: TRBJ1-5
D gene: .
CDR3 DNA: TGTGCCAGCAGCCAAGAGGTAGCGTATAGCAATCAGCCCCAGCATTTT
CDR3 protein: CASSQEVAYSNQPQHF

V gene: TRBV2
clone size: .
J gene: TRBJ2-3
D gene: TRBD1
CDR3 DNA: TGTGCCAGCAAGGGGACAGGGTTTAAGGATACGCAGTATTTT
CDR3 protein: CASKGTGFKDTQYF

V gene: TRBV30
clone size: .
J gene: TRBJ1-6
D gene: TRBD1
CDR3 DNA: TGTGCCTGGAGTGCTGGACAGGGGAATTCACCCCTCCACTTT
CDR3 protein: CAWSAGQGNSPLHF

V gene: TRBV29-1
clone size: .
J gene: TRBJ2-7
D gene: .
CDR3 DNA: TGCAGCGTTCAAGACGGGAGCTCCTACGAGCAGTACTTC
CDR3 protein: CSVQDGSSYEQYF

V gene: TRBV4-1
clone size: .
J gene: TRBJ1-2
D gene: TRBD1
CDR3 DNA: TGCGCCAGCAGCCATCCGATTCGGGACAGTGGGGGCTACACCTTC
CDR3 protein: CASSHPIRDSGGYTF

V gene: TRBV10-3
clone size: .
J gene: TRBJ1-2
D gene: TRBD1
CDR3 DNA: TGTGCCATACGGACAGGGGAGGACTATGGCTACACCTTC
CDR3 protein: CAIRTGEDYGYTF

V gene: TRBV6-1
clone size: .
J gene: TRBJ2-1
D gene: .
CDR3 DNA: TGTGCCAGCATCTCCCGAGAATCCTACAATGAGCAGTTCTTC
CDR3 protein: CASISRESYNEQFF

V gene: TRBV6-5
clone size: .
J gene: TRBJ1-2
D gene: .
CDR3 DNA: TGTGCCAGCAGTTACTCCCCGACAGGCCCGCTTTATGGCTACACCTTC
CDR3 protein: CASSYSPTGPLYGYTF